Below are 25 T cell receptor beta chains sequenced from a single sample in a study of cytomegalovirus exposure and HLA in healthy donors. A multiplex PCR was run with 60 Vbeta primers and 13 Jbeta primers. Generated by immunoSEQ multiplex PCR, the TCRdb table keeps only in-frame clones and is missing some. The sample holds some 110,000 clones; about 68% are singletons and the top ten take 8% to 9.5%. What was sequenced was PBMCs. These receptors were obtained from a woman in her thirties or forties in good health and CMV-seropositive.

The gene calls are TRBV14 and TRBJ2-7; D is possibly TRBD1 (5 bases). This CDR3 region has 18 residues. Trimming pared 1 base from V and 5 bases from J, leaving 24 bases between. CDR1 and CDR2 (germline): SGHDN, FVKESK. CDR3 protein: CASSQAPSLMQGLHEQYF. For the CDR3, the DNA is TGTGCCAGCAGCCAAGCGCCCTCCTTGATGCAGGGTTTACACGAGCAGTACTTC. Drawing the rest from reference TRBV14 and TRBJ2-7, the complete variable domain is EAGVTQFPSHSVIEKGQTVTLRCDPISGHDNLYWYRRVMGKEIKFLLHFVKESKQDESGMPNNRFLAERTGGTYSTLKVQPAELEDSGVYFCASSQAPSLMQGLHEQYFGPGTRLTVT.

The chain has TRBV9 and TRBJ1-4, with 7 bases that match TRBD1. This CDR3 is 15 amino acids long. Germline loops: CDR1 SGDLS, CDR2 YYNGEE. The V and J ends lost 4 bases and 4 bases, in that order; junction bases with no gene match: 7. CDR3 sequence: CASSPQTGNNEKLFF. CDR3 in DNA: TGTGCCAGCAGCCCTCAGACAGGGAATAATGAAAAACTGTTTTTT.

The rearrangement joins TRBV11-2 to TRBJ2-1, with 9 bases identical to TRBD2. V shed 3 bases and J 2 bases; nucleotides not matched to a gene: 2. This CDR3 region has 15 residues. Per the germline V gene, CDR1 is SGHAT and CDR2 is FQNNGV. CDR3 sequence (DNA): TGTGCCAGCAGCTTCGCTAGCGGGACCTACAATGAGCAGTTCTTC. Protein: CASSFASGTYNEQFF. Filled out from reference TRBV11-2 and TRBJ2-1, the complete variable domain reads EAGVAQSPRYKIIEKRQSVAFWCNPISGHATLYWYQQILGQGPKLLIQFQNNGVVDDSQLPKDRFSAERLKGVDSTLKIQPAKLEDSAVYLCASSFASGTYNEQFFGPGTRLTVL.

This sequence joins TRBV4-1 and TRBJ2-7; D is uncertain. Germline V CDR1 and CDR2: MGHRA, YSYEKL. The V and J ends lost 2 bases and 0 bases respectively, with 11 bases between them. The length of the CDR3 is 15 residues. CDR3 protein: CASSQLSDNSYEQYF. The CDR3 DNA reads as TGCGCCAGCAGCCAATTGTCTGACAACTCCTACGAGCAGTACTTC.

The chain recombines TRBV9 with TRBJ2-1, with TRBD2 matching 9 bases. V shed 0 bases, J shed 4 bases, and the junction held 5 bases outside the gene matches. The CDR3 is made up of 16 amino acids. Germline CDR1 reads SGDLS; CDR2 reads YYNGEE. CDR3 sequence (DNA): TGTGCCAGCAGCGTAGAAGTAGCGGGAGCTTACAATGAGCAGTTCTTC. Translated: CASSVEVAGAYNEQFF.

The chain links TRBV5-4 to TRBJ2-1; 7 bases are a match to TRBD2. Germline loops: CDR1 SGHNT, CDR2 YYREEE (reference sequence). The CDR3 consists of 14 residues. Unmatched junction bases numbered 5, after V lost 1 base and J lost 7 bases. The CDR3 coding sequence is TGTGCCAGCAGCTTGAGCGGGGTACAGAATGAGCAGTTCTTC. Amino acid sequence: CASSLSGVQNEQFF.

This rearrangement joins TRBV7-6 to TRBJ2-5; 7 bases agree with TRBD1. The V gene end was trimmed by 0 bases and the J gene end by 5 bases; junction bases not matched to a gene: 6. Germline loops: CDR1 SGHVS, CDR2 FNYEAQ. The CDR3 totals 15 residues. The CDR3 region is CASSLADRAGETQYF. CDR3 DNA: TGTGCCAGCAGCTTAGCAGACAGGGCCGGGGAGACCCAGTACTTC.

The rearrangement uses TRBV5-4 and TRBJ2-7; 9 bases line up with TRBD2. J lost 7 bases, V lost 3 bases, and 8 bases had no gene match. Germline lookup yields CDR1 SGHNT and CDR2 YYREEE (reference sequence). The CDR3 is 14 residues long. Here the CDR3 reads CASSYPSGKEEQYF. CDR3 sequence (DNA): TGTGCCAGCAGCTACCCTAGCGGGAAAGAGGAGCAGTACTTC.

V gene TRBV5-1 combines with J gene TRBJ2-2, with 10 bases fitting TRBD2. The CDR3 consists of 16 residues. V lost 6 bases and J lost 2; bases outside the gene matches: 7. Germline V gene sequence: CDR1 SGHRS, CDR2 YFSETQ. The CDR3: CASIELAGPNTGELFF. The CDR3 region has the DNA TGCGCCAGCATCGAACTAGCGGGACCTAACACCGGGGAGCTGTTTTTT.

The table lists this clone with a few counts. CDR3: CSVATGITGEQYF. The CDR3 DNA is TGCAGCGTTGCCACCGGGATTACCGGCGAGCAGTACTTC. This sequence joins TRBV29-1 and TRBJ2-7; tentative D call: TRBD2 (5 bases). Germline assignment: CDR1 SQVTM and CDR2 ANQGSEA. Deletions cut 4 bases from V and 6 bases from J, with 16 bases between. The CDR3 is made up of 13 amino acids.

The chain carries TRBV7-2 and TRBJ2-3; D is uncertain. The CDR3 has 14 amino acids. The germline CDR1 and CDR2 sequences are SGHTA and FQGNSA. Trimming shortened V by 3 bases and J by 3 bases, and 10 bases separated the two germline ends. CDR3 coding DNA: TGTGCCAGCAGCTTGCCCAGGCGAACAGATACGCAGTATTTT. Its protein product is CASSLPRRTDTQYF. Filled out from reference TRBV7-2 and TRBJ2-3, the complete variable domain reads GAGVSQSPSNKVTEKGKDVELRCDPISGHTALYWYRQSLGQGLEFLIYFQGNSAPDKSGLPSDRFSAERTGGSVSTLTIQRTQQEDSAVYLCASSLPRRTDTQYFGPGTRLTVL.

This sequence joins TRBV27 and TRBJ2-7; 7 bases match TRBD1. V was clipped by 7 bases and J by 1 base; unmatched bases: 4. This CDR3 has 13 amino acids. Germline V gives CDR1 MNHEY, CDR2 SMNVEV (reference sequence). The CDR3, as DNA: TGTGCCAGCACCGGGACAGCGTCCTACGAGCAGTACTTC. Its protein product is CASTGTASYEQYF.

The chain combines TRBV7-9 with TRBJ1-6; 11 nucleotides line up with TRBD1. This CDR3 spans 16 amino acids. The V gene end was trimmed by 5 bases and the J gene end by 7 bases; junction bases not matched to a gene: 7. Germline V gene sequence: CDR1 SEHNR, CDR2 FQNEAQ (reference sequence). The CDR3 loop is CASSPLGTGGNSPLHF. DNA for the CDR3: TGTGCCAGCAGCCCCTTGGGGACAGGGGGGAATTCACCCCTCCACTTT.

V gene TRBV5-4 combines with J gene TRBJ2-1, with 12 positions matching TRBD2. Trimming removed 4 bases from V and 4 bases from J; junction bases left unmatched: 6. Germline values: CDR1 SGHNT, CDR2 YYREEE (reference sequence). CDR3 length equals 16 residues. CDR3 protein: CASSGTSGGYYNEQFF. DNA of the CDR3: TGTGCCAGCAGCGGAACTAGCGGGGGGTATTACAATGAGCAGTTCTTC.

In its sample, this clone was seen a few times. J is TRBJ2-1 and V is TRBV19, with 9 positions matching TRBD2. CDR1 and CDR2 from the germline V gene are LNHDA and SQIVND (reference sequence). CDR3 length: 16 amino acids. The J segment lost 12 bases and the V segment lost 0 bases, leaving 12 bases of the junction unmatched. CDR3 DNA sequence: TGTGCCAGTAGTATAGAAGGCGGGAGGGTTCATATGGGGCAGTTCTTC. Protein sequence: CASSIEGGRVHMGQFF.

The chain uses TRBV21-1 and TRBJ2-7; the table gives TRBD2 as D, unverified against the DNA. TRBV21-1 is designated a pseudogene. The length of the CDR3 is 15 residues. The CDR3 coding sequence is TGTGCCAGCAGCAAATTGCCTAGCAGCTCCTACGAGCAGTACTTC. It specifies CASSKLPSSSYEQYF.

The V gene is TRBV6-5, the J gene TRBJ1-5, with TRBD1 identical over 9 bases. The ends lost 6 bases at V and 1 base at J; junction bases unmatched: 4. CDR1 is MNHEY and CDR2 is SVGAGI in the germline V gene. The CDR3 has 15 amino acids. Written as DNA, the CDR3 is TGTGCCAGCAGCCCGGACAGGGGAAGCAATCAGCCCCAGCATTTT. Translating gives CASSPDRGSNQPQHF.

The chain joins TRBV25-1 to TRBJ1-4; 8 nucleotides align to TRBD1. Germline CDR1 reads MGHDK; CDR2 reads SYGVNS. Unmatched junction bases numbered 10, after V lost 2 bases and J lost 5 bases. The CDR3 runs to 17 residues. The CDR3 bases are TGTGCCAGCAGTGAAATGGTTAGGGACAGGACGAATGAAAAACTGTTTTTT. Translated, it gives CASSEMVRDRTNEKLFF.

The gene calls are TRBV6-6 and TRBJ2-1; 8 bases match TRBD1. The CDR3 covers 12 residues. With V trimmed by 7 bases and J by 9 bases, 5 bases remained unmatched. Germline V gene lookup returns CDR1 MNHNY and CDR2 SVGAGI (reference sequence). The chain's CDR3 is CASTDRVSEQFF. The CDR3 DNA sequence: TGTGCCAGCACGGACAGGGTGAGTGAGCAGTTCTTC.

The gene calls are TRBV5-6 and TRBJ1-2, with D possibly being TRBD1 (5 bases). The CDR3 has 16 amino acids. V was clipped by 0 bases and J by 2 bases, with 14 bases between them. The germline gives CDR1 SGHDT, CDR2 YYEEEE. The CDR3 nucleotides are TGTGCCAGCAGCTTGGGTGGTAGGGCAGGGAACTATGGCTACACCTTC. It translates to CASSLGGRAGNYGYTF.

The V call is TRBV5-1, the J call TRBJ2-7; D remains unclear. V was cut by 2 bases and J by 5 bases, with 8 bases left in between. The CDR3 sequence is 12 residues long. CDR1 SGHRS and CDR2 YFSETQ come from the germline V gene. The CDR3 DNA sequence: TGCGCCAGCAGCTTATGGAGAAACGAGCAGTACTTC. It is translated as CASSLWRNEQYF.

The genes are TRBV4-1 and TRBJ1-1; TRBD1 agrees at 7 bases. Trimming took 3 bases from V and 11 from J; bases not matched to a gene: 9. The germline CDR1 and CDR2 sequences are MGHRA and YSYEKL. The CDR3 has 13 residues. CDR3 in amino acids: CASSQSRDRDAFF. The CDR3 nucleotides read TGCGCCAGCAGCCAGTCCCGCGACAGGGATGCTTTCTTT.

The V and J genes are TRBV2 and TRBJ2-7, with a tentative D call TRBD2 (5 bases). Deletions cut 9 bases from V and 0 bases from J, with 12 bases between. The CDR3 length is 13 residues. CDR1 is SNHLY and CDR2 is FYNNEI in the germline V gene. In nucleotides, the CDR3 is TGTGCCAGTTTGGGCGGGCACTCCTACGAGCAGTACTTC. Encoded protein: CASLGGHSYEQYF.

The gene calls are TRBV7-2 and TRBJ2-7, with 13 positions matching TRBD2. This CDR3 comprises 17 residues. With 5 bases clipped from V and 1 base from J, the junction kept 8 bases outside the gene matches. Germline-derived CDR1 and CDR2 are SGHTA and FQGNSA. Here the CDR3 reads CASSIPGLAGRSYEQYF. CDR3 DNA: TGTGCCAGCAGCATCCCGGGACTAGCGGGAAGGTCCTACGAGCAGTACTTC.

The chain links TRBV9 to TRBJ1-3; D is perhaps TRBD1 (6 bases). CDR1 SGDLS and CDR2 YYNGEE come from the germline V gene. CDR3 length equals 18 residues. V lost 0 bases and J lost 0, with 16 bases in between. The DNA of the CDR3 is TGTGCCAGCAGCGTAGGGCAGGGGTTCCATCACTCTGGAAACACCATATATTTT. Translating it yields CASSVGQGFHHSGNTIYF.